What follows is one T cell receptor (beta chain) and its context. As yet, its antigen is unknown. The data are from a study of T cell responses to AZD1222 COVID-19 vaccine. The study, taken as a whole, reports: Researchers took repertoire samples only after the peak T cell response had come. Most donors were white British and more were female, and clonal diversity was possibly underestimated. Baseline testing showed seropositivity in only a handful of AZD1222 recipients.

Profiled with immunoSEQ multiplex PCR; TCRdb holds only in-frame clones, not every one. The sample records approximately 190,000 clones, approximately 90% being singletons. Trimming removed 1 base from V and 10 bases from J, with 11 bases in between. This CDR3 comprises 13 residues. Germline-derived CDR1 and CDR2 are SEHNR and FQNEAQ (reference sequence). Sequenced material: peripheral blood, taken on day 0 of AZD1222 vaccination. J is TRBJ1-5 and V is TRBV7-9; maybe TRBD1 (6 bases). The sequence was collected from an adult in good health. CDR3 region: CASSLGGGGPQHF. The CDR3 DNA sequence: TGTGCCAGCAGCTTAGGGGGGGGCGGCCCCCAGCATTTT.